This T cell receptor (beta chain) was captured in a study of regulatory dendritic cells for organ transplantation. Overall study: LPS was added to dendritic cell cultures on day 6.

CFSE-labeled sorted T cells met regulatory or mature dendritic cells for around 5 days. Memory T cells were CD45RO+, naive were CD45RA+, sorted by FACS. Germline CDR1 SGHRS, CDR2 YFSETQ. The CDR3 extends over 16 amino acids. The trim removed 3 bases at V and 0 bases at J, leaving 5 bases unmatched. To note about this clone: Its antigen is as yet unknown.

The method was immunoSEQ multiplex PCR; TCRdb's version includes in-frame clones alone and lacks a portion of them. The sample lists about 12,000 clones; 75% to 80% were seen once. The sequence derives from a human donor in good health. The chain has TRBV5-1 and TRBJ2-4, with 8 bases fitting TRBD1. Specimen: naive CD8+ T cells from blood cultured with regulatory dendritic cells. Regarding subset: CD45RA+ naive T cells. CDR3 in DNA: TGCGCCAGCAGCTGGGGACAGGACCTAGCCAAAAACATTCAGTACTTC. This codes for CASSWGQDLAKNIQYF.